A selection of T cell receptor beta chains follows, all from one sample in a study of cytomegalovirus exposure and HLA in healthy donors. Clones were read by immunoSEQ multiplex PCR, and TCRdb kept only the in-frame ones, dropping some. The sample data list about 140,000 clones. Sequenced input: PBMCs. The receptors here all came from a man aged 35 to 55 in good health and CMV-seronegative. CDR3s include the opening cysteine and the closing phenylalanine or tryptophan. The order of the fields is CDR3 protein, CDR3 DNA, D gene, V gene, J gene. A D gene is named only where the DNA matches it firmly.

CDR3 protein: CASSIDLPYQPQHF; CDR3 DNA: TGTGCCAGTAGTATAGACCTCCCGTATCAGCCCCAGCATTTT; D gene: .; V gene: TRBV19; J gene: TRBJ1-5
CDR3 protein: CASSYAPGQGRETQYF; CDR3 DNA: TGTGCCAGCAGTTACGCCCCGGGACAGGGGAGGGAGACCCAGTACTTC; D gene: TRBD1; V gene: TRBV6-5; J gene: TRBJ2-5
CDR3 protein: CASSPGTGSGNTIYF; CDR3 DNA: TGTGCCAGTAGCCCCGGGACAGGCTCTGGAAACACCATATATTTT; D gene: TRBD1; V gene: TRBV19; J gene: TRBJ1-3
CDR3 protein: CASSQSGTGVTDTQYF; CDR3 DNA: TGCGCCAGCAGCCAGTCGGGGACAGGGGTCACAGATACGCAGTATTTT; D gene: TRBD1; V gene: TRBV4-3; J gene: TRBJ2-3
CDR3 protein: CASSASFTESSGNTIYF; CDR3 DNA: TGTGCCAGCAGCGCGTCTTTTACAGAAAGCTCTGGAAACACCATATATTTT; D gene: .; V gene: TRBV9; J gene: TRBJ1-3
CDR3 protein: CAISEGQVRQPQHF; CDR3 DNA: TGTGCCATCAGTGAGGGGCAGGTAAGGCAGCCCCAGCATTTT; D gene: .; V gene: TRBV10-3; J gene: TRBJ1-5
CDR3 protein: CASSLAAGSGNTIYF; CDR3 DNA: TGTGCCAGCAGCTTAGCGGCGGGGTCTGGAAACACCATATATTTT; D gene: .; V gene: TRBV7-8; J gene: TRBJ1-3
CDR3 protein: CASSPDRAKNIQYF; CDR3 DNA: TGTGCCAGTAGTCCTGACAGGGCCAAAAACATTCAGTACTTC; D gene: .; V gene: TRBV19; J gene: TRBJ2-4
CDR3 protein: CASSFRDRSTDTQYF; CDR3 DNA: TGTGCCAGCAGCTTTAGGGACAGGAGCACAGATACGCAGTATTTT; D gene: TRBD1; V gene: TRBV7-3; J gene: TRBJ2-3
CDR3 protein: CASSLGDSYYGYTF; CDR3 DNA: TGTGCCAGCAGCTTAGGGGACAGCTACTATGGCTACACCTTC; D gene: TRBD1; V gene: TRBV7-2; J gene: TRBJ1-2
CDR3 protein: CASSQGAGSRSYNSPLHF; CDR3 DNA: TGTGCCAGCAGTCAGGGTGCTGGATCTAGGTCCTATAATTCACCCCTCCACTTT; D gene: .; V gene: TRBV2; J gene: TRBJ1-6
CDR3 protein: CASSSGQMNTEAFF; CDR3 DNA: TGTGCCAGCAGCTCAGGACAGATGAACACTGAAGCTTTCTTT; D gene: .; V gene: TRBV5-4; J gene: TRBJ1-1
CDR3 protein: CAIKERGSYEQYF; CDR3 DNA: TGTGCCATCAAGGAGCGGGGGAGCTACGAGCAGTACTTC; D gene: TRBD2; V gene: TRBV10-3; J gene: TRBJ2-7
CDR3 protein: CASRNRGNTEAFF; CDR3 DNA: TGTGCCAGCAGAAACAGGGGGAACACTGAAGCTTTCTTT; D gene: TRBD1; V gene: TRBV6-5; J gene: TRBJ1-1
CDR3 protein: CASSSGHPNTGELFF; CDR3 DNA: TGTGCCAGCAGCTCAGGGCACCCGAACACCGGGGAGCTGTTTTTT; D gene: .; V gene: TRBV7-3; J gene: TRBJ2-2
CDR3 protein: CASSPRERGGGEKLFF; CDR3 DNA: TGCGCCAGCAGCCCCCGTGAAAGGGGAGGAGGAGAAAAACTGTTTTTT; D gene: .; V gene: TRBV5-1; J gene: TRBJ1-4
CDR3 protein: CASSVGLAGQETQYF; CDR3 DNA: TGTGCCAGCAGCGTGGGACTAGCGGGGCAAGAGACCCAGTACTTC; D gene: TRBD2; V gene: TRBV5-4; J gene: TRBJ2-5
CDR3 protein: CASSLSPRGNQPQHF; CDR3 DNA: TGTGCCAGCAGCTTGAGCCCGCGTGGCAATCAGCCCCAGCATTTT; D gene: .; V gene: TRBV5-6; J gene: TRBJ1-5
CDR3 protein: CASSSIGVSDTQYF; CDR3 DNA: TGTGCCAGCAGCTCAATCGGGGTTTCGGATACGCAGTATTTT; D gene: .; V gene: TRBV7-6; J gene: TRBJ2-3
CDR3 protein: CASSDGRGGEKLFF; CDR3 DNA: TGTGCCAGCAGTGATGGCAGGGGCGGGGAAAAACTGTTTTTT; D gene: .; V gene: TRBV2; J gene: TRBJ1-4
CDR3 protein: CASSTGPGDYGYTF; CDR3 DNA: TGTGCCAGCAGCACGGGACCGGGGGACTATGGCTACACCTTC; D gene: .; V gene: TRBV7-3; J gene: TRBJ1-2
CDR3 protein: CASSLGRVGSNQPQHF; CDR3 DNA: TGTGCCAGCAGCTTGGGCAGGGTAGGTAGCAATCAGCCCCAGCATTTT; D gene: .; V gene: TRBV5-6; J gene: TRBJ1-5
CDR3 protein: CASSPPGAGDGYTF; CDR3 DNA: TGTGCCAGCAGCCCACCAGGGGCGGGGGATGGCTACACCTTC; D gene: .; V gene: TRBV4-2; J gene: TRBJ1-2
CDR3 protein: CASSEFLQTPYEQYF; CDR3 DNA: TGTGCCAGCAGTGAATTTCTACAGACCCCCTACGAGCAGTACTTC; D gene: .; V gene: TRBV2; J gene: TRBJ2-7
CDR3 protein: CASSLAGVGGRSSYNSPLHF; CDR3 DNA: TGTGCCAGCAGCTTGGCCGGGGTAGGGGGCCGAAGCTCCTATAATTCACCCCTCCACTTT; D gene: TRBD1; V gene: TRBV5-4; J gene: TRBJ1-6
CDR3 protein: CASRTGLGSPLHF; CDR3 DNA: TGTGCCAGCAGGACAGGGTTAGGTTCACCCCTCCACTTT; D gene: TRBD1; V gene: TRBV6-5; J gene: TRBJ1-6
CDR3 protein: CASSTGTSGDRSGANVLTF; CDR3 DNA: TGTGCCAGCAGCACGGGGACTAGCGGGGACCGCTCTGGGGCCAACGTCCTGACTTTC; D gene: TRBD2; V gene: TRBV7-6; J gene: TRBJ2-6
CDR3 protein: CVSSFNGRGLETQYF; CDR3 DNA: TGTGTCAGCAGCTTTAATGGCAGGGGGTTAGAGACCCAGTACTTC; D gene: TRBD1; V gene: TRBV7-2; J gene: TRBJ2-5
CDR3 protein: CSGLRVAKRAEAFF; CDR3 DNA: TGCAGCGGGCTTCGGGTAGCTAAGAGAGCTGAAGCTTTCTTT; D gene: .; V gene: TRBV29-1; J gene: TRBJ1-1
CDR3 protein: CASGLALRQGGWKPQHF; CDR3 DNA: TGTGCTAGTGGTTTGGCTCTCCGACAGGGGGGGTGGAAGCCCCAGCATTTT; D gene: TRBD1; V gene: TRBV12-5; J gene: TRBJ1-5
CDR3 protein: CATSLQTGVNSPLHF; CDR3 DNA: TGTGCCACCAGCCTGCAGACAGGGGTTAATTCACCCCTCCACTTT; D gene: TRBD1; V gene: TRBV15; J gene: TRBJ1-6
CDR3 protein: CASSLTGSSYNEQFF; CDR3 DNA: TGTGCCAGCAGCCTAACAGGGTCCTCCTACAATGAGCAGTTCTTC; D gene: .; V gene: TRBV7-6; J gene: TRBJ2-1
CDR3 protein: CSGGDRNPYEQFF; CDR3 DNA: TGCAGCGGAGGGGACAGGAACCCCTATGAGCAGTTCTTC; D gene: TRBD1; V gene: TRBV29-1; J gene: TRBJ2-1
CDR3 protein: CASSVRGQGLYGYTF; CDR3 DNA: TGTGCCAGCAGCGTCCGGGGACAGGGGTTGTATGGCTACACCTTC; D gene: TRBD1; V gene: TRBV9; J gene: TRBJ1-2
CDR3 protein: CASSEARGRDTQYF; CDR3 DNA: TGTGCCAGCAGTGAGGCCAGGGGGAGGGATACGCAGTATTTT; D gene: .; V gene: TRBV25-1; J gene: TRBJ2-3
CDR3 protein: CASSLEGQPQHF; CDR3 DNA: TGTGCCAGCAGCCTAGAGGGTCAGCCCCAGCATTTT; D gene: .; V gene: TRBV28; J gene: TRBJ1-5
CDR3 protein: CASRQQSSYEQYF; CDR3 DNA: TGTGCCAGCAGGCAACAGAGCTCCTACGAGCAGTACTTC; D gene: .; V gene: TRBV5-4; J gene: TRBJ2-7
CDR3 protein: CASSDMLEGPNYGYTF; CDR3 DNA: TGTGCCAGCAGTGACATGTTGGAGGGCCCAAACTATGGCTACACCTTC; D gene: .; V gene: TRBV6-4; J gene: TRBJ1-2
CDR3 protein: CASSEAGGLRQPQHF; CDR3 DNA: TGTGCCAGCAGTGAAGCTGGGGGCCTTAGGCAGCCCCAGCATTTT; D gene: .; V gene: TRBV6-1; J gene: TRBJ1-5
CDR3 protein: CSVVVGPTGELFF; CDR3 DNA: TGCAGCGTTGTAGTGGGGCCGACCGGGGAGCTGTTTTTT; D gene: .; V gene: TRBV29-1; J gene: TRBJ2-2
CDR3 protein: CASSEAEGIGNQPQHF; CDR3 DNA: TGTGCCAGCAGTGAAGCGGAGGGTATAGGCAATCAGCCCCAGCATTTT; D gene: .; V gene: TRBV2; J gene: TRBJ1-5
CDR3 protein: CASILVVSRAGGQYF; CDR3 DNA: TGCGCCTCTATATTAGTCGTAAGTCGGGCCGGGGGGCAGTACTTC; D gene: .; V gene: TRBV5-1; J gene: TRBJ2-7
CDR3 protein: CASSPTGDGYTF; CDR3 DNA: TGTGCCAGCAGCCCTACAGGGGACGGCTACACCTTC; D gene: TRBD1; V gene: TRBV5-4; J gene: TRBJ1-2
CDR3 protein: CASSPFGTGEDYEQYF; CDR3 DNA: TGTGCCAGCAGCCCCTTTGGGACAGGCGAGGACTACGAGCAGTACTTC; D gene: TRBD1; V gene: TRBV14; J gene: TRBJ2-7
CDR3 protein: CASSLGSVQGEAFF; CDR3 DNA: TGCGCCAGCAGCTTGGGCTCGGTCCAGGGTGAAGCTTTCTTT; D gene: .; V gene: TRBV5-1; J gene: TRBJ1-1
CDR3 protein: CASRRRGDTEAFF; CDR3 DNA: TGTGCCAGCAGGCGACGCGGGGACACTGAAGCTTTCTTT; D gene: .; V gene: TRBV27; J gene: TRBJ1-1
CDR3 protein: CAISESGGPANYGYTF; CDR3 DNA: TGTGCCATCAGTGAGTCCGGAGGCCCAGCTAACTATGGCTACACCTTC; D gene: .; V gene: TRBV10-3; J gene: TRBJ1-2
CDR3 protein: CASSVALRGNTIYF; CDR3 DNA: TGTGCCAGCAGCGTAGCTCTACGGGGAAACACCATATATTTT; D gene: .; V gene: TRBV9; J gene: TRBJ1-3
CDR3 protein: CASSYDRGTLEQYF; CDR3 DNA: TGTGCCAGCAGCTATGACAGGGGAACGTTGGAGCAGTACTTC; D gene: TRBD1; V gene: TRBV7-8; J gene: TRBJ2-7
CDR3 protein: CASSLPSQGGTEAFF; CDR3 DNA: TGTGCCAGCAGCCTCCCTTCCCAGGGCGGCACTGAAGCTTTCTTT; D gene: .; V gene: TRBV6-6; J gene: TRBJ1-1
CDR3 protein: CASSLGGFGNQPQHF; CDR3 DNA: TGTGCCAGCAGTTTAGGAGGTTTCGGCAATCAGCCCCAGCATTTT; D gene: .; V gene: TRBV28; J gene: TRBJ1-5
CDR3 protein: CASSSDRNTEAFF; CDR3 DNA: TGTGCCAGCAGCTCGGACAGGAACACTGAAGCTTTCTTT; D gene: .; V gene: TRBV11-2; J gene: TRBJ1-1
CDR3 protein: CASSRDRAVTEAFF; CDR3 DNA: TGTGCCAGCAGTCGCGACAGGGCCGTCACTGAAGCTTTCTTT; D gene: TRBD1; V gene: TRBV6-5; J gene: TRBJ1-1
CDR3 protein: CASSSQAPSGNTIYF; CDR3 DNA: TGTGCCAGCAGTTCACAGGCGCCCTCTGGAAACACCATATATTTT; D gene: .; V gene: TRBV6-1; J gene: TRBJ1-3